These 20 T cell receptor beta chains were all obtained from the same sample, sequenced in a study of OX40 agonist ivuxolimab in advanced cancers. Measured with immunoSEQ multiplex PCR; TCRdb has only the in-frame clones, and not every one. Counted here are 90,000 to 100,000 clones, more than 85% occurring once; the ten biggest clones make up roughly 2.5%. Sequencing was performed on CD4+ or CD8+ T cells sorted from blood, taken in a trial of the OX40 agonist ivuxolimab. The receptors derive from an adult with an advanced solid tumor such as melanoma, head and neck, liver or kidney cancer.

The chain recombines TRBV5-1 with TRBJ2-1, with TRBD2 matching over 12 bases. The ends lost 0 bases at V and 1 base at J; junction bases unmatched: 5. Germline V gene sequence: CDR1 SGHRS, CDR2 YFSETQ. CDR3 size: 18 residues. CDR3 in DNA: TGCGCCAGCAGCTTGGGGACTAGCGGGATCCAGTCCTACAATGAGCAGTTCTTC. Protein sequence: CASSLGTSGIQSYNEQFF.

The table lists this clone with a few counts. The genes are TRBV28 and TRBJ1-5; D may be TRBD1 (5 bases). The V end lost 5 bases, the J end lost 7 bases, and 18 bases lay between the germline ends. The CDR3 consists of 15 residues. CDR1 and CDR2 (germline): MDHEN, SYDVKM. CDR3 sequence: CASSHPLGGDQPQHF. The DNA of the CDR3 is TGTGCCAGCAGTCATCCCCTTGGGGGTGACCAGCCCCAGCATTTT.

The chain recombines TRBV9 with TRBJ2-7, with a weak D call TRBD1 (7 bases). Trimming pared 0 bases from V and 6 bases from J, leaving 10 bases between. CDR3 length equals 13 residues. Per germline, CDR1 SGDLS and CDR2 YYNGEE. The CDR3 DNA reads as TGTGCCAGCAGCGTAGACAGGGGAGGCGAGCAGTACTTC. It specifies CASSVDRGGEQYF.

This sequence joins TRBV6-1 and TRBJ2-6, with 7 bases matching TRBD1. Per germline, CDR1 MNHNS and CDR2 SASEGT. After removal of 4 bases from V and 0 bases from J, the junction contained 9 bases not matched to a gene. This CDR3 is built from 18 residues. This CDR3 reads CASSGGTVITSGANVLTF. The CDR3 DNA is TGTGCCAGCAGTGGAGGGACAGTGATTACCTCTGGGGCCAACGTCCTGACTTTC.

V and J are TRBV28 and TRBJ2-7, with TRBD2 as a possible D gene (5 bases). The CDR3 totals 12 residues. Trimming pared 3 bases from V and 8 bases from J, leaving 11 bases between. Germline CDR1 and CDR2: MDHEN and SYDVKM. The CDR3 bases are TGTGCCAGCAGTTTCAGTGCGGGTCAGCAGTACTTC. It is translated as CASSFSAGQQYF.

As DNA, the CDR3 is TGTGCCAGCAGTTCCGAGACAGGGGGCAATCAGCCCCAGCATTTT. Translation gives CASSSETGGNQPQHF. This chain links TRBV28 with TRBJ1-5; 8 bases fit TRBD1. The CDR3 loop spans 15 amino acids. Germline V gene data show CDR1 as MDHEN and CDR2 as SYDVKM. With V trimmed by 4 bases and J by 2 bases, 4 bases remained unmatched.

In its sample, this clone was seen once. J is TRBJ2-5 and V is TRBV10-3; 7 nucleotides line up with TRBD2. Germline V gene sequence: CDR1 ENHRY, CDR2 SYGVKD. CDR3 length: 15 amino acids. V lost 0 bases and J lost 5; bases outside the gene matches: 6. This chain's CDR3 is CAISESRGRAETQYF. The CDR3 region has the DNA TGTGCCATCAGTGAGTCGCGGGGGAGGGCGGAGACCCAGTACTTC.

As concerns this clone: A read error may produce the germline difference seen at one junction end. The V call is TRBV5-1, the J call TRBJ2-4; D may be TRBD2 (5 bases). This CDR3 has 10 amino acids. Germline V CDR1 and CDR2: SGHRS, YFSETQ. Written as DNA, the CDR3 is TGCGCCAGCAGCTTTTTCGAGGGCGACTTC. It encodes CASSFFEGDF. The full variable domain, completed using reference TRBV5-1 and TRBJ2-4, is KAGVTQTPRYLIKTRGQQVTLSCSPISGHRSVSWYQQTPGQGLQFLFEYFSETQRNKGNFPGRFSGRQFSNSRSEMNVSTLELGDSALYLCASSFFEGDFGAGTRLSVL.

The chain couples TRBV7-2 to TRBJ2-1; 10 bases fit TRBD2. The CDR3 sequence is 16 residues long. Germline V CDR1 and CDR2: SGHTA, FQGNSA. V dropped 5 bases and J dropped 4; count of bases not matched to a gene: 8. CDR3 amino acids: CASSPRTSGTYNEQFF. CDR3 DNA: TGTGCCAGCAGCCCGAGGACTAGCGGAACTTACAATGAGCAGTTCTTC. Full variable domain (rest looked up from reference TRBV7-2 and TRBJ2-1): GAGVSQSPSNKVTEKGKDVELRCDPISGHTALYWYRQSLGQGLEFLIYFQGNSAPDKSGLPSDRFSAERTGGSVSTLTIQRTQQEDSAVYLCASSPRTSGTYNEQFFGPGTRLTVL.

V is TRBV6-5 and J is TRBJ1-2; D is possibly TRBD1 (6 bases). Per germline, CDR1 MNHEY and CDR2 SVGAGI. CDR3 length equals 13 residues. V lost 6 bases to trimming and J lost 8 bases, with 16 bases between them. In DNA form, the CDR3 reads TGTGCCAGCAGCTACCTACAGGGCTCGGGCTACACCTTC. Amino acids: CASSYLQGSGYTF.

This chain connects TRBV6-6 to TRBJ2-3; D is unclear. CDR3 length: 15 residues. Germline CDR1 MNHNY, CDR2 SVGAGI (reference sequence). Between the trimmed V and J ends, which lost 0 bases and 6 bases, there was a span of 13 bases. CDR3 DNA: TGTGCCAGCAGTTACTCGATGATAGGTTCGGATACGCAGTATTTT. Encoded protein: CASSYSMIGSDTQYF.

The chain joins TRBV5-3 to TRBJ1-5, with D possibly matching TRBD1 (5 bases). TRBV5-3 is an open reading frame, and its role is uncertain. V was cut by 5 bases and J by 0 bases, with 15 bases left in between. The CDR3 has 16 residues. Here the CDR3 DNA reads TGTGCCAGAAGAGTATTTCAGGGAGGTAGCAATCAGCCCCAGCATTTT. Amino acids: CARRVFQGGSNQPQHF.

The chain is built from TRBV27 and TRBJ2-7; D not certain. V lost 4 bases and J lost 3, with 19 bases in between. The CDR3 loop spans 16 amino acids. Germline V CDR1 and CDR2: MNHEY, SMNVEV (reference sequence). The CDR3 DNA reads TGTGCCAGCAGTTCCCTTCTAAGACACGCTAACTACGAGCAGTACTTC. Translated, it gives CASSSLLRHANYEQYF.

The J gene is TRBJ2-7, the V gene TRBV10-1; 7 nucleotides line up with TRBD2. V lost 1 base to trimming and J lost 6 bases; unmatched junction nucleotides: 3. The CDR3 has 13 residues. Germline V CDR1 and CDR2: WNHNN, SYGVQD (reference sequence). CDR3 DNA: TGCGCCAGCAGTGAGTGGGGGGGATCCGAGCAGTACTTC. It encodes CASSEWGGSEQYF.

The chain combines TRBV5-6 with TRBJ1-1; possibly TRBD1 for D (6 bases). The V end lost 4 bases, the J end lost 3 bases, and 22 bases lay between the germline ends. Germline CDR1 and CDR2: SGHDT and YYEEEE. CDR3 length: 17 residues. CDR3 amino acids: CASSHRDVQRGYTEAFF. In DNA, the CDR3 is TGTGCCAGCAGCCACAGGGACGTCCAGAGGGGGTACACTGAAGCTTTCTTT.

This chain connects TRBV28 to TRBJ2-1; D unresolved. Germline loops: CDR1 MDHEN, CDR2 SYDVKM. The V and J ends lost 3 bases and 7 bases respectively, with 13 bases between them. This CDR3 is 14 amino acids long. The CDR3 loop reads CASSLTVSVNEQFF. CDR3 bases: TGTGCCAGCAGTTTGACTGTGTCGGTAAATGAGCAGTTCTTC.

This rearrangement joins TRBV30 to TRBJ1-4; D is ambiguous. The CDR3 has 13 amino acids. Germline V lookup: CDR1 GTSNPN, CDR2 SVGIG (reference sequence). V was cut by 4 bases and J by 5 bases, with 11 bases left in between. CDR3 residues: CAWNRAGNEKLFF. CDR3 DNA: TGTGCCTGGAACCGGGCTGGGAATGAAAAACTGTTTTTT.

The chain uses TRBV19 and TRBJ1-2; no reliable D call. The germline V gene encodes CDR1 LNHDA and CDR2 SQIVND (reference sequence). V shed 6 bases and J shed 1 base, with 15 bases lying between them. The CDR3 is 15 amino acids. The CDR3 reads CASRDPGAFNYGYTF. Written as DNA, the CDR3 is TGTGCCAGTAGAGACCCCGGTGCCTTTAACTATGGCTACACCTTC.

V is TRBV5-1 and J is TRBJ2-3; 8 bases line up with TRBD1. Germline V gene data show CDR1 as SGHRS and CDR2 as YFSETQ. The CDR3 has 14 amino acids. With 2 bases clipped from V and 5 bases from J, the junction kept 4 bases outside the gene matches. CDR3 residues: CASSFTGGQDTQYF. The CDR3 DNA reads as TGCGCCAGCAGCTTCACAGGGGGTCAAGATACGCAGTATTTT.

V and J are TRBV5-1 and TRBJ2-7; possible D gene TRBD2, 5 bases. The V end was cut by 4 bases, the J end by 4 bases, with 12 bases between. Germline V gene sequence: CDR1 SGHRS, CDR2 YFSETQ. The length of the CDR3 is 13 residues. This CDR3 reads CASSQEGYYEQYF. Written as DNA, the CDR3 is TGCGCCAGCAGCCAAGAGGGATATTACGAGCAGTACTTC. The full variable domain, completed using reference TRBV5-1 and TRBJ2-7, is KAGVTQTPRYLIKTRGQQVTLSCSPISGHRSVSWYQQTPGQGLQFLFEYFSETQRNKGNFPGRFSGRQFSNSRSEMNVSTLELGDSALYLCASSQEGYYEQYFGPGTRLTVT.